These 10 T cell receptor beta chains were sequenced from one sample in a study of T cell responses to AZD1222 COVID-19 vaccine. Produced via immunoSEQ multiplex PCR; TCRdb's table is partial and in-frame only. The table shows some 99,000 clones, with roughly 80% occurring only once. The input for sequencing was peripheral blood, taken 28 days after the second AZD1222 dose. The receptor source for this set is an adult who received the AZD1222 COVID-19 vaccine.

This clone has just a few counts. V gene TRBV4-1 combines with J gene TRBJ1-2; 9 nucleotides match TRBD1. Trimming cost V 4 bases and J 8 bases; bases outside gene matches: 14. The germline V gene encodes CDR1 MGHRA and CDR2 YSYEKL. This CDR3 is 16 amino acids long. The CDR3 nucleotides are TGCGCCAGCAGCCTCTCCTTACAGGGGGCTAGAAGGGGCTACACCTTC. It yields the protein CASSLSLQGARRGYTF.

The rearrangement joins TRBV5-4 to TRBJ1-1, with 8 bases lining up with TRBD1. After removal of 3 bases from V and 3 bases from J, the junction contained 7 bases not matched to a gene. The CDR3 is 15 residues long. The germline V gene has CDR1 SGHNT and CDR2 YYREEE (reference sequence). The CDR3 sequence: CASSSEGTGHTEAFF. CDR3 coding DNA: TGTGCCAGCAGCTCTGAAGGGACAGGTCACACTGAAGCTTTCTTT.

The chain combines TRBV2 with TRBJ2-1, with 8 bases identical to TRBD2. The trim removed 4 bases at V and 2 bases at J, leaving 4 bases unmatched. CDR1 is SNHLY, CDR2 FYNNEI, per germline. The CDR3 loop spans 15 amino acids. The CDR3 spells CASSGPGLAYNEQFF. The CDR3 DNA reads as TGTGCCAGCAGTGGACCGGGACTAGCCTACAATGAGCAGTTCTTC.

V gene TRBV6-5 combines with J gene TRBJ2-7; 9 bases are a match to TRBD1. CDR1 MNHEY and CDR2 SVGAGI come from the germline V gene. V shed 0 bases and J 3 bases; nucleotides not matched to a gene: 0. CDR3 length equals 14 residues. In DNA, the CDR3 is TGTGCCAGCAGTTACTCGACAGGGGGCTACGAGCAGTACTTC. This translates into CASSYSTGGYEQYF.

The V and J genes are TRBV7-6 and TRBJ2-7; a weak D match, TRBD2 (6 bases). The CDR3 spans 13 residues. Germline loops: CDR1 SGHVS, CDR2 FNYEAQ. V lost 8 bases and J 4 bases, leaving 15 bases between the germline ends. This CDR3 is CASEGLATYEQYF. As DNA, the CDR3 is TGTGCCAGCGAGGGGCTAGCGACTTACGAGCAGTACTTC.

The chain is built from TRBV19 and TRBJ2-7, with 7 bases fitting TRBD2. The V segment lost 5 bases and the J segment 0 bases; nucleotides outside the gene matches: 4. The CDR3 totals 14 residues. In germline, CDR1 is LNHDA, CDR2 SQIVND (reference sequence). The CDR3 DNA reads TGTGCCAGTAGTTTAGCGGGCAGCTCCTACGAGCAGTACTTC. It translates to CASSLAGSSYEQYF.

The J gene is TRBJ1-5, the V gene TRBV28; 7 bases agree with TRBD1. Germline-derived CDR1 and CDR2 are MDHEN and SYDVKM. CDR3 length equals 15 residues. J was trimmed by 0 bases and V by 7 bases; bases with no gene match: 6. The CDR3 coding sequence is TGTGCCAGCACCGACAGGGACCGTAGCAATCAGCCCCAGCATTTT. Protein: CASTDRDRSNQPQHF.

The rearrangement uses TRBV5-1 and TRBJ1-5; D is uncertain. With 8 bases removed from V and 3 bases from J, the gap between germline ends came to 9 bases. This CDR3 is built from 12 residues. Looked up from germline, CDR1 is SGHRS and CDR2 is YFSETQ. The CDR3 spells CARRRDNQPQHF. The DNA for the CDR3 is TGCGCCAGGCGACGGGACAATCAGCCCCAGCATTTT.

The chain joins TRBV5-1 to TRBJ1-4, with 9 bases aligning to TRBD1. In germline, CDR1 is SGHRS, CDR2 YFSETQ. The CDR3 extends over 16 amino acids. Trimming took 2 bases from V and 8 from J; bases not matched to a gene: 10. The CDR3 is CASSFLLGQGNEKLFF. The CDR3 nucleotides read TGCGCCAGCAGCTTTTTATTGGGACAGGGTAACGAAAAACTGTTTTTT.

The chain joins TRBV2 to TRBJ2-3; TRBD1 agrees at 9 bases. Germline V gives CDR1 SNHLY, CDR2 FYNNEI. J gave up 4 bases and V 6 bases, and 5 bases lay outside the gene matches. The CDR3 contains 14 residues. The CDR3 DNA is TGTGCCAGCAGCGCCGGGACAGGGTCAGATACGCAGTATTTT. It codes for CASSAGTGSDTQYF.